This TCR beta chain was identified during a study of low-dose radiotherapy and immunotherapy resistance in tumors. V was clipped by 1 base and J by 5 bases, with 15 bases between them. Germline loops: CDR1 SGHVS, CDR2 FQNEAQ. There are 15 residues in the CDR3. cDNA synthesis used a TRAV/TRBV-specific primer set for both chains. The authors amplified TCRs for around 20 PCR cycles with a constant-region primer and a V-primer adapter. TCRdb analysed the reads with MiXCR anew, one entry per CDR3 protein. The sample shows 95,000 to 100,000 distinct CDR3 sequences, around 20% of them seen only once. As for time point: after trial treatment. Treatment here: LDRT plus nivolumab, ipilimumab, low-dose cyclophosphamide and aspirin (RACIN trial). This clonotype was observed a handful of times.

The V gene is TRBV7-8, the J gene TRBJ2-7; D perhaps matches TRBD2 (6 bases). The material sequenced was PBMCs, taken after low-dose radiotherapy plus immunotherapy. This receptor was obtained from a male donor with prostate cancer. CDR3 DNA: TGTGCCAGCAGCTTAGTCGTGCGGTGGGGGGACGAGCAGTACTTC. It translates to CASSLVVRWGDEQYF.